What follows describes a single TCR beta chain. This clone was seen once. What this receptor recognizes is not known. No base-level quality is on record; no much larger clone is a single base apart. Relative to germline, V is 10 bases shorter and J is 11 bases shorter, with 21 bases between their ends. The CDR3 goes from the cysteine to the phenylalanine over 14 residues. Just CDR3 DNA is preserved here, 42 bases in frame from base 1. As encoded in the germline V gene, CDR1 is SNHLY while CDR2 is FYNNEI. The label giving this sample's time point can be read as: pre-treatment sample, taken before nivolumab and TIL therapy. Adults with stage 4 NSCLC were enrolled from 2017 to early 2020 in a dual-center phase I trial. The samples were drawn from an open-label, single-arm phase I trial testing tumor-infiltrating lymphocyte therapy combined with nivolumab in advanced non-small cell lung cancer. Blood mononuclear cells from EDTA tubes were separated on a Ficoll gradient and snap-frozen as pellets, and DNA was extracted from the cells using a Qiagen mini-prep kit.

This sample was included in a study of TIL therapy for anti-PD-1-resistant metastatic lung cancer (dated by TCRdb to the early 2020s). Notes on the research overall: Tumors were harvested prior to any PD-1/PD-L1 blockade, after which nivolumab was administered to patients, and lymphodepletion, expanded TIL infusion and IL-2 were given to patients who progressed. Among the enrolled patients, the median age was roughly 50 years (range roughly 35-75), and the median tumor PD-L1 proportion score was more than 4.5%. Most of the cohort had lung adenocarcinoma, including a handful of EGFR-mutant tumors and two ALK-rearranged tumors, and half of the patients were either current or former smokers. A median non-synonymous tumor mutation burden of around 1.5 mutations per megabase was determined across the cohort by whole-exome sequencing. Tumor and peripheral blood T cell receptor beta sequencing was used to track clonotypes across tumor, expanded TIL product and serial blood samples.

The immunoSEQ v3 hsTCRB kit was used to amplify TCR beta CDR3 regions from genomic DNA through bias-controlled multiplex PCR. TCR libraries were sequenced on an Illumina NextSeq 500 to 2 million or so read pairs for survey level or roughly 5-6.5 million for deep level. On the study's bioinformatics: The immunoSEQ Analyzer software assigned V, D and J genes, filtered out non-productive sequences, and reported clonality. Repertoires were compared by productive Simpson clonality and by the Morisita overlap index of productive TRB rearrangements between infused TIL and blood. For each clone in blood, the absolute clonotype count was estimated by multiplying the lymphocyte count by the CD3+ fraction and by the clone's productive frequency. The clones in this table, taken by TCRdb from immuneACCESS, are in-frame only. Not every clone is retained; where verified, under half of the shortfall comes from an unresolved V gene, and the cause of the rest is unknown. That table is the source of V, J and clone size, and D and trimming were worked out from the DNA. This sample gives tens of thousands of clones in total; around 79% of them show up just once. The top ten constitute about 15% of the sample.

The paper as a whole reports these results and caveats: The study protocol defined all tumor marker inferences as exploratory. The baseline peripheral repertoire was partially replaced by infused TIL clonotypes, which then decayed over months, and persistence showed no apparent association with response. The cohort was highly selected, including more treatment-naive, never-smoker and oncogene-addicted patients than is typical, which limits generalizability.

The chain employs TRBV2 and TRBJ1-6; TRBD1 could be the D gene, as 5 bases match. This TCR was sampled from a man between 65 and 85 years old with non-small cell lung cancer. Specimen: blood, collected at baseline. The CDR3 protein sequence reads: CAIPSLGRGTPLHF. The DNA reads as follows: TGTGCCATCCCCTCACTGGGACGTGGGACACCCCTCCACTTT.